This entry features one TCR beta chain sequence. Its antigen remains unidentified. This entry comes from a study of T cells in localized non-small cell lung cancer. Study-wide results and caveats: T cell clonality was highest in uninvolved adjacent lung, above tumor. Sequencing was limited to one tumor region, leaving the possibility of heterogeneity open. Prolonged overall survival went with higher T cell density in the blood.

This CDR3 contains 15 residues. Between the trimmed V and J ends, which lost 4 bases and 2 bases, there was a span of 13 bases. CDR1 and CDR2 from the germline V gene are SEHNR and FQNEAQ (reference sequence). Data came from immunoSEQ multiplex PCR; TCRdb stores just in-frame clones and leaves some out. The table records tens of thousands of clones, about four fifths of them present only once. This sequence was found in a man aged 40 to 70 with stage II lung adenocarcinoma. The J gene is TRBJ2-3, the V gene TRBV7-9; perhaps D is TRBD1 or TRBD2 (7 bases each). Specimen: PBMCs, collected before any cancer treatment. The CDR3 protein is CASSSQGGITDTQYF. As DNA, the CDR3 is TGTGCCAGCAGCTCTCAGGGGGGGATCACAGATACGCAGTATTTT. The whole variable domain, remainder taken from reference TRBV7-9 and TRBJ2-3, is DTGVSQNPRHKITKRGQNVTFRCDPISEHNRLYWYRQTLGQGPEFLTYFQNEAQLEKSRLLSDRFSAERPKGSFSTLEIQRTEQGDSAMYLCASSSQGGITDTQYFGPGTRLTVL.